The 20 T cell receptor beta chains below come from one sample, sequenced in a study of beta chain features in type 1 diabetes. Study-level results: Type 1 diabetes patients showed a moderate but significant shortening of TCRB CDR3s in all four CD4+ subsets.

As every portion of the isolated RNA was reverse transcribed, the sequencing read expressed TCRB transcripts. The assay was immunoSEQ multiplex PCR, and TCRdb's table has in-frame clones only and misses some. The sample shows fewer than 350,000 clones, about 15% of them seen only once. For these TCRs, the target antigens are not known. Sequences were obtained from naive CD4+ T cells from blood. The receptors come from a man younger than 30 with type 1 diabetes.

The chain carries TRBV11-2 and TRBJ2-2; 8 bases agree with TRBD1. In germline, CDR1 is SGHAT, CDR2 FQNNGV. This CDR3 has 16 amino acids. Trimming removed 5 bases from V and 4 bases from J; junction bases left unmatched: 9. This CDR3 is CASSPLRGRGTGELFF. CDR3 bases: TGTGCCAGCAGCCCTCTCAGGGGGCGCGGCACCGGGGAGCTGTTTTTT. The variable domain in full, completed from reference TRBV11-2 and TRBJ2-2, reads EAGVAQSPRYKIIEKRQSVAFWCNPISGHATLYWYQQILGQGPKLLIQFQNNGVVDDSQLPKDRFSAERLKGVDSTLKIQPAKLEDSAVYLCASSPLRGRGTGELFFGEGSRLTVL.

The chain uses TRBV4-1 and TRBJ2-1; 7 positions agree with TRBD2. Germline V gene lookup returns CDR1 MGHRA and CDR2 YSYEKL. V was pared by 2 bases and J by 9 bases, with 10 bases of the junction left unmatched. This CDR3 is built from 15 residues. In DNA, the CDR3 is TGCGCCAGCAGCCAACCAGCTGGGAGGGCCCGTGAGCAGTTCTTC. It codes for CASSQPAGRAREQFF.

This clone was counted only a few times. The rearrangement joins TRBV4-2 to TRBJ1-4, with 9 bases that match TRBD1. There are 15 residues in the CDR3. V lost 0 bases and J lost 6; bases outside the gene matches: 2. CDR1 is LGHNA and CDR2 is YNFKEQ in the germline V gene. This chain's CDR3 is CASSQEQGAHEKLFF. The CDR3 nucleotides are TGTGCCAGCAGCCAAGAACAGGGGGCGCATGAAAAACTGTTTTTT.

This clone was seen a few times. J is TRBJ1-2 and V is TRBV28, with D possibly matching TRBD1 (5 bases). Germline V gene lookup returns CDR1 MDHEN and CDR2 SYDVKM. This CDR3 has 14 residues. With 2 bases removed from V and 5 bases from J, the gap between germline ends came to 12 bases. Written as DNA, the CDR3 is TGTGCCAGCAGTTTAGGTTCAGGGACTTATGGCTACACCTTC. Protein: CASSLGSGTYGYTF.

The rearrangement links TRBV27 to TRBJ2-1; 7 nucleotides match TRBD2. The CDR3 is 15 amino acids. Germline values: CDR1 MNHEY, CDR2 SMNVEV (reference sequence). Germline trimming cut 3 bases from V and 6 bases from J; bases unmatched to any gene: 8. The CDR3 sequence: CASSLMAGVGNEQFF. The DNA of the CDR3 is TGTGCCAGCAGTTTGATGGCGGGAGTTGGCAATGAGCAGTTCTTC.

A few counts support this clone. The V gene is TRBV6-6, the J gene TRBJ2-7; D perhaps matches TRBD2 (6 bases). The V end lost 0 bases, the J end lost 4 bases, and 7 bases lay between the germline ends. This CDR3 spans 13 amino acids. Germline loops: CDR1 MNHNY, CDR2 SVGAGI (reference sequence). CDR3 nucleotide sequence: TGTGCCAGCAGTTACTCGCGGGGTTACGAGCAGTACTTC. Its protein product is CASSYSRGYEQYF.

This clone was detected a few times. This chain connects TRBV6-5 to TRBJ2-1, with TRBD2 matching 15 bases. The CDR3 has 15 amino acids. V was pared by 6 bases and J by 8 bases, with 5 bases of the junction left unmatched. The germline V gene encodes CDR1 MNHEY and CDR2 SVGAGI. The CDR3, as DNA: TGTGCCAGCAGGGGACTAGCGGGGGGCGGCTATGAGCAGTTCTTC. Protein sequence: CASRGLAGGGYEQFF.

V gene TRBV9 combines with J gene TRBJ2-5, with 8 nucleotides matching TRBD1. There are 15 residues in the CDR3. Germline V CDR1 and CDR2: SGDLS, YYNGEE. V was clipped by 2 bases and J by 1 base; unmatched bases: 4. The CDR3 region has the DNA TGTGCCAGCAGCGTGACCACAGGGGGCCAAGAGACCCAGTACTTC. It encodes CASSVTTGGQETQYF.

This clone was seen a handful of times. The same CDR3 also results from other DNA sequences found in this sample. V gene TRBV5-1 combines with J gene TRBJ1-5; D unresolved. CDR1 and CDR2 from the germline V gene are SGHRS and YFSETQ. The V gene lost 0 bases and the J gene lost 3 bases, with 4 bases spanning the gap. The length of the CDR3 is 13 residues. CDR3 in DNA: TGCGCCAGCAGCTTGGGAGTCAATCAGCCCCAGCATTTT. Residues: CASSLGVNQPQHF. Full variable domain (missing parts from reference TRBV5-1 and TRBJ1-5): KAGVTQTPRYLIKTRGQQVTLSCSPISGHRSVSWYQQTPGQGLQFLFEYFSETQRNKGNFPGRFSGRQFSNSRSEMNVSTLELGDSALYLCASSLGVNQPQHFGDGTRLSIL.

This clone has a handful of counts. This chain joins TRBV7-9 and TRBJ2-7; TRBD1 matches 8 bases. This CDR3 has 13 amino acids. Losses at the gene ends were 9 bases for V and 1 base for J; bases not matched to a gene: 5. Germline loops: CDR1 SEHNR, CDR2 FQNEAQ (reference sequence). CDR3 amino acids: CASQDRGSYEQYF. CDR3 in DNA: TGTGCCAGTCAAGACAGGGGATCCTACGAGCAGTACTTC.

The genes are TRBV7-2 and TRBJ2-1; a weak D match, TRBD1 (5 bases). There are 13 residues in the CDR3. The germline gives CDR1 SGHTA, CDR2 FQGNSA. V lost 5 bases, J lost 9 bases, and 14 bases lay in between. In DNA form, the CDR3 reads TGTGCCAGCAGCCCGTTGGGGCCAGGTGAGCAGTTCTTC. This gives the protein CASSPLGPGEQFF.

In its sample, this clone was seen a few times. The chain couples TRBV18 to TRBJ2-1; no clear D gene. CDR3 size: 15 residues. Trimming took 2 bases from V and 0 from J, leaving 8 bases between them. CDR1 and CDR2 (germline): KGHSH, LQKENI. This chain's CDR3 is CASSPVSSSYNEQFF. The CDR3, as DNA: TGTGCCAGCTCACCAGTCTCGAGCTCCTACAATGAGCAGTTCTTC.

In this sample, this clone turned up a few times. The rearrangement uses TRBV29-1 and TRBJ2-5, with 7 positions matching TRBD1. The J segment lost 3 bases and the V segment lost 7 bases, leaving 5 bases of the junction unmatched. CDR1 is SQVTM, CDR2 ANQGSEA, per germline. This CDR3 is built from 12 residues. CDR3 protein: CSAYTGEETQYF. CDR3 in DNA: TGCAGCGCATATACAGGGGAAGAGACCCAGTACTTC.

The CDR3 is CASSLAGGTDTQYF. The CDR3 DNA is TGTGCCAGCAGTTTAGCAGGGGGCACAGATACGCAGTATTTT. This chain connects TRBV28 to TRBJ2-3, with a tentative D call TRBD1 (6 bases). This CDR3 region has 14 residues. Trimming left V 2 bases short and J 1 base short, with 7 bases between. Germline assignment: CDR1 MDHEN and CDR2 SYDVKM.

The CDR3, as DNA: TGTGCCAGCCAGGACAGTCGGACCGAGCAGTACTTC. Translated: CASQDSRTEQYF. V usage is TRBV28 and J usage is TRBJ2-7; D is perhaps TRBD1 (6 bases). The V gene lost 8 bases and the J gene lost 6 bases, with 14 bases spanning the gap. From germline, CDR1 is MDHEN and CDR2 SYDVKM. The CDR3 spans 12 residues. Drawing the rest from reference TRBV28 and TRBJ2-7, the complete variable domain is DVKVTQSSRYLVKRTGEKVFLECVQDMDHENMFWYRQDPGLGLRLIYFSYDVKMKEKGDIPEGYSVSREKKERFSLILESASTNQTSMYLCASQDSRTEQYFGPGTRLTVT.

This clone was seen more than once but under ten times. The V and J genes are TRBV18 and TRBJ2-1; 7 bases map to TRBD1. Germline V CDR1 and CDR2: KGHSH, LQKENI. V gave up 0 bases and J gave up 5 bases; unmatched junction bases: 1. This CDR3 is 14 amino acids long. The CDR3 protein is CASSPPTGNNEQFF. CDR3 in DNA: TGTGCCAGCTCACCACCGACAGGGAACAATGAGCAGTTCTTC.

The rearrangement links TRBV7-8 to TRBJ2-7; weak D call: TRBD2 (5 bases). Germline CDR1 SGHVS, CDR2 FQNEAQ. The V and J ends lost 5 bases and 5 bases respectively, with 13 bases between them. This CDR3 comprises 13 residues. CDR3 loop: CASSGRVSNEQYF. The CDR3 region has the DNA TGTGCCAGCAGCGGGCGGGTTTCGAACGAGCAGTACTTC.

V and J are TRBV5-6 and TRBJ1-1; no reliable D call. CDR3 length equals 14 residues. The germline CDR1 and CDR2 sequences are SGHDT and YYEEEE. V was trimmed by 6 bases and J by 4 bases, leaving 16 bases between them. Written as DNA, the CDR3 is TGTGCCAGCACCTCGAAGAGGGTAGGCACTGAAGCTTTCTTT. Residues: CASTSKRVGTEAFF.

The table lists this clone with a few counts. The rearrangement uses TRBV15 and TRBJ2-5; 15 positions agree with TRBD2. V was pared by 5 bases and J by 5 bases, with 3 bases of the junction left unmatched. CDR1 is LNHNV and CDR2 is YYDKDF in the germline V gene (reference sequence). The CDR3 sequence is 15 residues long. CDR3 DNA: TGTGCCACCAGCGGAGGGACTAGCGGGAGGGAGACCCAGTACTTC. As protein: CATSGGTSGRETQYF. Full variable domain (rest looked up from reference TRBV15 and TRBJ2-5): DAMVIQNPRYQVTQFGKPVTLSCSQTLNHNVMYWYQQKSSQAPKLLFHYYDKDFNNEADTPDNFQSRRPNTSFCFLDIRSPGLGDTAMYLCATSGGTSGRETQYFGPGTRLLVL.

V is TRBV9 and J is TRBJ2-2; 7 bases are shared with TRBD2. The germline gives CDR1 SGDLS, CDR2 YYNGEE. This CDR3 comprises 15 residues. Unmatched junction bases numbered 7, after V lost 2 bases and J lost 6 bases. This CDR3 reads CASSVMRSGAGELFF. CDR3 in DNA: TGTGCCAGCAGCGTGATGCGCAGCGGGGCCGGGGAGCTGTTTTTT.